These 26 T cell receptor beta chains came from one sample sequenced in a study of metastatic and nonmetastatic thyroid tumors. TCRdb re-called the PCR reads with MiXCR. Found here are around 35,000 clones, 15% to 20% of them singletons; the top ten hold around 6.6%. Patients underwent thyroid surgery, and none had received any treatment before it. The material sequenced was blood. The receptors derive from a male donor with papillary thyroid cancer or a benign thyroid nodule (not recorded which). Some clones in this sample may be carry-over from other donors' samples.

This rearrangement joins TRBV25-1 to TRBJ2-2, with D tentatively TRBD1 or TRBD2 (5 bases each). Germline V CDR1 and CDR2: MGHDK, SYGVNS. With 8 bases removed from V and 1 base from J, the gap between germline ends came to 11 bases. This CDR3 is 14 amino acids long. The CDR3 region has the DNA TGTGCCAGCGCTAGCCAGGGGAACACCGGGGAGCTGTTTTTT. Translating it yields CASASQGNTGELFF.

In regard to this clone: This CDR3 is also generated by other DNA sequences in the sample. In DNA, the CDR3 is TGCAGCGTGAGAAGGGGGGCCAGTGAGACCCAGTACTTC. Its translation is CSVRRGASETQYF. The chain links TRBV29-1 to TRBJ2-5; D assignment may be TRBD1 or TRBD2 (6 bases each). Germline V gene sequence: CDR1 SQVTM, CDR2 ANQGSEA. V gave up 6 bases and J gave up 5 bases, with 16 bases separating them. The CDR3 contains 13 residues.

The V gene is TRBV5-1, the J gene TRBJ2-5; a possible D gene is TRBD2 (6 bases). This CDR3 contains 16 residues. V lost 2 bases, J lost 6 bases, and 20 bases lay in between. Germline V lookup: CDR1 SGHRS, CDR2 YFSETQ. CDR3 sequence (DNA): TGCGCCAGCAGCTTAAGCGGGTGTTCCCTTATCCAGACCCAGTACTTC. Translation gives CASSLSGCSLIQTQYF.

This clone occurred many times. The rearrangement uses TRBV5-1 and TRBJ2-1; the match to TRBD2 covers 9 bases. CDR1 is SGHRS, CDR2 YFSETQ, per germline. Trimming removed 3 bases from V and 0 bases from J; junction bases left unmatched: 4. There are 16 residues in the CDR3. Here the CDR3 reads CASSSLAGVSYNEQFF. The CDR3 nucleotides are TGCGCCAGCAGCTCGTTAGCGGGAGTCTCCTACAATGAGCAGTTCTTC.

The chain recombines TRBV7-9 with TRBJ2-7, with D uncertain. The germline gives CDR1 SEHNR, CDR2 FQNEAQ (reference sequence). V was clipped by 2 bases and J by 4 bases, with 9 bases between them. The CDR3 is 13 residues long. The CDR3 sequence: CASSLRQGYEQYF. In DNA, the CDR3 is TGTGCCAGCAGCTTACGTCAAGGATACGAGCAGTACTTC.

This clone was detected ten times or more. CDR3 loop: CASSAATGGPLHF. CDR3 DNA sequence: TGTGCCAGCAGCGCCGCGACAGGGGGTCCCCTCCACTTT. The gene calls are TRBV9 and TRBJ1-6, with TRBD1 identical over 9 bases. J gave up 13 bases and V 3 bases, and 5 bases lay outside the gene matches. The CDR3 contains 13 residues. Germline assignment: CDR1 SGDLS and CDR2 YYNGEE. The entire variable domain, with the rest obtained from reference TRBV9 and TRBJ1-6, is as follows: DSGVTQTPKHLITATGQRVTLRCSPRSGDLSVYWYQQSLDQGLQFLIQYYNGEERAKGNILERFSAQQFPDLHSELNLSSLELGDSALYFCASSAATGGPLHFGNGTRLTVT.

The rearrangement links TRBV5-1 to TRBJ1-3; TRBD1 might be the D (5 bases). The V end lost 7 bases, the J end lost 0 bases, and 14 bases lay between the germline ends. In germline, CDR1 is SGHRS, CDR2 YFSETQ. The CDR3 consists of 15 residues. CDR3 sequence: CASFTGTISGNTIYF. The CDR3 DNA reads TGCGCCAGCTTTACCGGGACCATCTCTGGAAACACCATATATTTT.

The chain links TRBV11-1 to TRBJ2-3; 11 bases align to TRBD2. Germline-derived CDR1 and CDR2 are SGHAT and FQDESV (reference sequence). The junction had 14 bases not matched to a gene; V was cut back by 9 bases and J by 6 bases. The CDR3 loop spans 16 amino acids. The CDR3 DNA is TGTGCCAGTATGGCAACTAGCGGGGGTCCCTTTGATACGCAGTATTTT. This codes for CASMATSGGPFDTQYF.

This clone has a count of ten or more. The chain links TRBV19 to TRBJ2-3, with a possible D match to TRBD1 (6 bases). V was cut by 6 bases and J by 4 bases, with 8 bases left in between. This CDR3 region has 12 residues. The germline V gene has CDR1 LNHDA and CDR2 SQIVND (reference sequence). In nucleotides, the CDR3 is TGTGCCAGTAGCAGGGGTTCAGATACGCAGTATTTT. Residues: CASSRGSDTQYF.

The genes are TRBV6-2 or TRBV6-3 and TRBJ1-2; TRBD1 matches 9 bases. There are 17 residues in the CDR3. Per germline, CDR1 MNHEY and CDR2 SVGEGT. V lost 5 bases to trimming and J lost 4 bases; unmatched junction nucleotides: 14. CDR3 loop: CASSHRLTGGGFYGYTF. Here the CDR3 DNA reads TGTGCCAGCAGTCACCGATTAACAGGGGGCGGTTTCTATGGCTACACCTTC.

On this clone itself: Other DNA sequences of this sample code for an identical CDR3. The chain uses TRBV5-1 and TRBJ2-3; D possibly corresponds to TRBD1 (5 bases). The germline V and J ends were trimmed by 6 bases and 3 bases, with 14 bases remaining between them. CDR3 length: 14 amino acids. Germline values: CDR1 SGHRS, CDR2 YFSETQ. CDR3 region: CASTSGQGTDTQYF. DNA of the CDR3: TGCGCCAGCACCAGTGGGCAGGGAACAGATACGCAGTATTTT.

In its sample, this clone was seen many times. As DNA, the CDR3 is TGTGCCAGCAGCCAAGGGACCGGTAGTGGTCAGCCCCAGCATTTT. Translated: CASSQGTGSGQPQHF. This chain links TRBV4-2 with TRBJ1-5; D is uncertain. The CDR3 is 15 residues long. Germline CDR1 reads LGHNA; CDR2 reads YNFKEQ. Trimming shortened V by 1 base and J by 6 bases, and 13 bases separated the two germline ends.

Note on this clone: At one end, the junction sequence differs from germline, possibly due to a read error. The V call is TRBV3-1, the J call TRBJ1-1; D uncertain. The CDR3 has 15 residues. Germline CDR1 is LGHDT and CDR2 is YNNKEL (reference sequence). The CDR3 DNA reads as TGTGCCAGCAGCCAAGTCTGGAAGGTGAACACTGAAGCCTTCTTT. Translating gives CASSQVWKVNTEAFF.

This clone occurred many times. The CDR3 protein is CASSPLGVDEQYF. CDR3 bases: TGTGCCAGCAGCCCCCTCGGTGTGGACGAGCAGTACTTC. This sequence joins TRBV5-6 and TRBJ2-7; D not resolved. Trimming removed 4 bases from V and 5 bases from J, with 13 bases in between. The CDR3 runs to 13 residues. Germline V lookup: CDR1 SGHDT, CDR2 YYEEEE. Full variable domain (missing parts from reference TRBV5-6 and TRBJ2-7): DAGVTQSPTHLIKTRGQQVTLRCSPKSGHDTVSWYQQALGQGPQFIFQYYEEEERQRGNFPDRFSGHQFPNYSSELNVNALLLGDSALYLCASSPLGVDEQYFGPGTRLTVT.

CDR3 sequence reads: CACSRGLESSYEQYF. The DNA for the CDR3 is TGTGCCTGTTCCCGAGGGTTGGAGAGCTCCTACGAGCAGTACTTC. The chain recombines TRBV30 with TRBJ2-7; tentatively, D is TRBD2 (5 bases). The CDR3 is 15 amino acids. V shed 6 bases and J shed 0 bases, with 18 bases lying between them. Germline CDR1 reads GTSNPN; CDR2 reads SVGIG (reference sequence).

Concerning this clone: A read error may be the cause here, since a much bigger clone is one base away. CDR3 region: CASSRTTRETQYF. DNA for the CDR3: TGTGCCAGCAGCCGGACTACAAGAGAGACCCAGTACTTC. The genes are TRBV11-1 and TRBJ2-5; D is possibly TRBD2 (6 bases). Trimming removed 5 bases at V and 4 bases at J, with 11 bases between. The V gene's germline CDR1 is SGHAT and CDR2 FQDESV (reference sequence). CDR3 length: 13 residues.

This clone showed up many times. The CDR3 nucleotides are TGTGCCAGCAGCTCACGGGACAGGGGATTTCGGGAGCAGTTCTTC. Amino acids: CASSSRDRGFREQFF. J is TRBJ2-1 and V is TRBV14, with 10 bases fitting TRBD1. J gave up 10 bases and V 5 bases, and 11 bases lay outside the gene matches. This CDR3 contains 15 residues. Germline-derived CDR1 and CDR2 are SGHDN and FVKESK.

The rearrangement links TRBV4-1 to TRBJ1-3; 7 nucleotides agree with TRBD1. The CDR3 contains 15 residues. Germline CDR1 reads MGHRA; CDR2 reads YSYEKL. With V trimmed by 3 bases and J by 4 bases, 6 bases remained unmatched. CDR3 protein: CASSQTGSRGNTIYF. CDR3 bases: TGCGCCAGCAGCCAGACAGGGTCCCGGGGAAACACCATATATTTT.

Many counts were recorded for this clone. This chain joins TRBV20-1 and TRBJ1-5, with D unresolved. Trimming took 3 bases from V and 0 from J, leaving 9 bases between them. The CDR3 consists of 14 residues. Per the germline V gene, CDR1 is DFQATT and CDR2 is SNEGSKA (reference sequence). The CDR3 sequence is CSASASYSNQPQHF. CDR3 nucleotide sequence: TGCAGTGCTAGTGCCAGCTATAGCAATCAGCCCCAGCATTTT.

This clone was counted at least ten times. This rearrangement joins TRBV4-1 to TRBJ2-7, with unresolved D. The CDR3 runs 12 residues. CDR1 and CDR2 from the germline V gene are MGHRA and YSYEKL. V lost 3 bases and J lost 6, with 9 bases in between. CDR3 nucleotide sequence: TGCGCCAGCAGCCAGGAGATCCTCGAGCAGTACTTC. Translated: CASSQEILEQYF.

This clone appeared many times. J is TRBJ2-5 and V is TRBV6-5; 9 bases agree with TRBD1. Trimming took 2 bases from V and 5 from J; bases not matched to a gene: 12. The CDR3 covers 17 residues. The germline V gene encodes CDR1 MNHEY and CDR2 SVGAGI. The CDR3 coding sequence is TGTGCCAGCAGTTACGACCCCCGGGACAGGGCTTGGGAGACCCAGTACTTC. Translation gives CASSYDPRDRAWETQYF.

This clone was counted at least ten times. The rearrangement uses TRBV6-1 and TRBJ1-1; the D gene is possibly TRBD1 (5 bases). Trimming took 3 bases from V and 1 from J, leaving 21 bases between them. The CDR3 has 18 amino acids. Per the germline V gene, CDR1 is MNHNS and CDR2 is SASEGT. DNA for the CDR3: TGTGCCAGCAGTGAGGATAATAACCAACAGGTCGCGAACACTGAAGCTTTCTTT. Encoded protein: CASSEDNNQQVANTEAFF.

Of note for this clone: One end of the junction does not line up with germline, which may come from a read error. The chain links TRBV5-1 to TRBJ2-5; D tentatively reads TRBD1 or TRBD2 (6 bases each). Germline CDR1 is SGHRS and CDR2 is YFSETQ. The CDR3 has 17 amino acids. CDR3 loop: CAHSSLGGPDGEDTQYF. CDR3 nucleotides: TGCGCCCATTCCTCATTAGGGGGGCCCGATGGAGAAGATACCCAGTACTTC.

This clone was found many times. The chain carries TRBV6-4 and TRBJ2-1; 14 bases fit TRBD2. V shed 4 bases, J shed 8 bases, and the junction held 7 bases outside the gene matches. CDR1 MRHNA and CDR2 SNTAGT come from the germline V gene. The CDR3 extends over 16 amino acids. The DNA of the CDR3 is TGTGCCAGCAGTGCGACCGGGACTAGCGGGAGTTATGAGCAGTTCTTC. Protein product: CASSATGTSGSYEQFF.

This clone was observed many times. The sample has other DNA sequences that encode this CDR3 too. The chain employs TRBV7-6 and TRBJ2-2; 15 nucleotides align to TRBD2. Looked up from germline, CDR1 is SGHVS and CDR2 is FNYEAQ. V was pared by 5 bases and J by 6 bases, with 4 bases of the junction left unmatched. CDR3 size: 16 residues. This CDR3 reads CASSDGLAGGPGELFF. CDR3 in DNA: TGTGCCAGCAGCGACGGACTAGCGGGAGGGCCCGGGGAGCTGTTTTTT. Drawing the rest from reference TRBV7-6 and TRBJ2-2, the complete variable domain is GAGVSQSPRYKVTKRGQDVALRCDPISGHVSLYWYRQALGQGPEFLTYFNYEAQQDKSGLPNDRFSAERPEGSISTLTIQRTEQRDSAMYRCASSDGLAGGPGELFFGEGSRLTVL.

This clone showed up many times. V is TRBV7-2 and J is TRBJ2-3; D gene unclear. Germline V gene data show CDR1 as SGHTA and CDR2 as FQGNSA. V shed 2 bases and J shed 3 bases, with 6 bases lying between them. The CDR3 is 13 amino acids. Here the CDR3 DNA reads TGTGCCAGCAGCTTAATAGTTACAGATACGCAGTATTTT. This encodes CASSLIVTDTQYF.